A selection of T cell receptor beta chains follows, all from one sample in a study of response to subunit inactivated influenza vaccine. TCRdb reanalysed the RT-PCR reads using MiXCR and keeps one entry per CDR3 protein. The data contain 650,000 to 700,000 distinct CDR3 sequences, 15% to 19% of them singletons. Sequencing used PBMCs from blood, obtained approximately 12 days after vaccination. Source of these receptors: a man aged 50 to 60 who received an inactivated influenza vaccine. Each CDR3 is given with its conserved first and last residue. The D gene is left open where the match is weak. Some rows have no size entry. The others give once, few or many, or a class for an expanded clone.

clone size	V gene	D gene	J gene	CDR3 protein	CDR3 DNA
-	TRBV6-2/TRBV6-3	-	TRBJ1-5	CASSSLGGRVPQHF	TGTGCCAGCAGCTCTTTGGGTGGGAGAGTTCCCCAGCATTTT
-	TRBV7-2	-	TRBJ2-1	CASSSQGPSGSNEQFF	TGTGCCAGCAGCTCGCAGGGGCCCTCAGGATCCAATGAGCAGTTCTTC
-	TRBV7-2	-	TRBJ1-6	CASRIDSINSPLHF	TGTGCCAGCAGGATAGACAGTATTAATTCACCCCTCCACTTT
-	TRBV20-1	TRBD1	TRBJ1-1	CSGQGAEAFF	TGCAGTGGGCAGGGGGCTGAAGCTTTCTTT
-	TRBV4-2	TRBD1	TRBJ1-2	CASSQDDRGRGGYTF	TGTGCCAGCAGCCAAGATGACAGGGGGCGCGGTGGCTACACCTTC
many	TRBV29-1	-	TRBJ2-4	CSVVLGPKNIQYF	TGCAGCGTCGTGTTGGGGCCTAAAAACATTCAGTACTTC
-	TRBV7-2	-	TRBJ2-2	CASSYLAGGTGELFF	TGTGCCAGCAGCTACTTAGCTGGGGGGACCGGGGAGCTGTTTTTT
few	TRBV4-1	-	TRBJ2-2	CASSHRTEYTGELFF	TGCGCCAGCAGCCACCGAACAGAGTACACCGGGGAGCTGTTTTTT
-	TRBV24-1	-	TRBJ2-1	CATGAGMTNEQFF	TGTGCCACCGGGGCGGGGATGACCAATGAGCAGTTCTTC
-	TRBV15	-	TRBJ2-2	CATSIGRTNTGELFF	TGTGCCACCAGTATTGGGAGGACGAACACCGGGGAGCTGTTTTTT
-	TRBV20-1	-	TRBJ2-2	CSASNVDLNTGELFF	TGCAGTGCTAGTAACGTCGACCTGAACACCGGGGAGCTGTTTTTT
many	TRBV29-1	-	TRBJ2-2	CSVQFARTNTGELFF	TGCAGCGTTCAATTTGCGAGAACGAACACCGGGGAGCTGTTTTTT
-	TRBV28	TRBD1	TRBJ2-7	CASSLSPGQGYEQYF	TGTGCCAGCAGTTTATCCCCGGGACAGGGGTACGAGCAGTACTTC
many	TRBV2	-	TRBJ1-1	CASSEEVNTEAFF	TGTGCCAGCAGTGAAGAAGTTAACACTGAAGCTTTCTTT
-	TRBV6-5	-	TRBJ2-3	CASSYGLFSTDTQYF	TGTGCCAGCAGTTACGGTTTATTCAGCACAGATACGCAGTATTTT
-	TRBV7-2	-	TRBJ2-5	CASSLSLNTPQETQYF	TGTGCCAGCAGCTTATCTCTGAACACGCCCCAAGAGACCCAGTACTTC
many	TRBV4-2	-	TRBJ2-3	CASSQDKRRTDTQYF	TGTGCCAGCAGCCAAGACAAGCGTCGCACAGATACGCAGTATTTT
few	TRBV27	TRBD2	TRBJ2-2	CASKRLAANTGELFF	TGTGCCAGCAAAAGACTAGCGGCGAACACCGGGGAGCTGTTTTTT
-	TRBV20-1	-	TRBJ2-7	CSAREGSEQYF	TGCAGTGCTAGAGAGGGCAGCGAGCAGTACTTC
-	TRBV11-2	-	TRBJ2-2	CASSLVHSNTGELFF	TGTGCCAGCAGCTTAGTGCATTCGAACACCGGGGAGCTGTTTTTT
-	TRBV11-2	-	TRBJ2-1	CASSLGRDPKFF	TGTGCCAGCAGCTTAGGCCGGGATCCTAAGTTCTTC
-	TRBV29-1	TRBD1	TRBJ2-3	CSVADRDPDTQYF	TGCAGCGTTGCCGACAGGGACCCAGATACGCAGTATTTT
-	TRBV27	-	TRBJ1-5	CASSYMVGQPQHF	TGTGCCAGCAGTTACATGGTGGGTCAGCCCCAGCATTTT
few	TRBV19	-	TRBJ1-1	CASSGAFSGGGTEAFF	TGTGCCAGTAGTGGAGCTTTTAGTGGGGGGGGCACTGAAGCTTTCTTT
-	TRBV5-1	-	TRBJ2-3	CASSLETGDTDTQYF	TGCGCCAGCAGCTTGGAAACAGGAGACACAGATACGCAGTATTTT
many	TRBV18	-	TRBJ2-7	CASSPGTGYEQYF	TGTGCCAGCAGCCCGGGGACGGGCTACGAGCAGTACTTC
-	TRBV7-2	-	TRBJ2-5	CASSLRLYRDRETQYF	TGTGCCAGCAGCTTACGCCTTTACAGGGATCGGGAGACCCAGTACTTC
few	TRBV6-5	-	TRBJ1-6	CASSYGEGAHSPLHF	TGTGCCAGCAGTTACGGGGAGGGCGCGCATTCACCCCTCCACTTT
few	TRBV21-1	-	TRBJ1-1	CASSKAQGDVETFF	TGTGCCAGCAGCAAAGCACAGGGCGATGTGGAAACTTTCTTT
few	TRBV7-2	-	TRBJ2-5	CASSRTTGLETQYF	TGTGCCAGCAGCCGTACAACAGGTCTGGAGACCCAGTACTTC
few	TRBV11-2	-	TRBJ1-1	CASSYPKGRGNTEAFF	TGTGCCAGCAGCTATCCGAAGGGACGGGGGAACACTGAAGCTTTCTTT
few	TRBV4-3	-	TRBJ1-6	CASSQYGVISYNSPLHF	TGCGCCAGCAGCCAATACGGAGTCATCTCCTATAATTCACCCCTCCACTTT
-	TRBV5-1	TRBD2	TRBJ2-5	CASSWREGAQETQYF	TGCGCCAGCAGCTGGCGGGAGGGGGCCCAAGAGACCCAGTACTTC
-	TRBV4-3	-	TRBJ2-3	CASSQAVGGPDTQYF	TGCGCCAGCAGCCAAGCTGTGGGGGGACCAGATACGCAGTATTTT
few	TRBV7-9	-	TRBJ2-1	CASSPQGNYNEQFF	TGTGCCAGCAGCCCGCAGGGGAACTACAATGAGCAGTTCTTC
few	TRBV10-3	-	TRBJ2-7	CAISDGAYEQYF	TGTGCCATCAGTGATGGGGCGTACGAGCAGTACTTC
many	TRBV7-9	TRBD1	TRBJ1-1	CASSRTGNEAFF	TGTGCCAGCAGCCGGACAGGGAATGAAGCTTTCTTT
-	TRBV6-5	-	TRBJ1-1	CASSYSKWGPGAGGTEAFF	TGTGCCAGCAGTTACTCGAAGTGGGGGCCAGGGGCTGGAGGCACTGAAGCTTTCTTT
few	TRBV20-1	TRBD2	TRBJ2-3	CSARLAESTDTQYF	TGCAGTGCTAGACTAGCGGAAAGCACAGATACGCAGTATTTT
-	TRBV19	-	TRBJ1-1	CASRRREPNTEAFF	TGTGCCAGTAGACGTCGGGAGCCAAACACTGAAGCTTTCTTT
-	TRBV4-3	-	TRBJ2-2	CASSRRGLSTGELFF	TGCGCCAGCAGCCGACGGGGGTTGAGCACCGGGGAGCTGTTTTTT
many	TRBV7-9	TRBD1	TRBJ2-7	CASSLTGGVYEQYF	TGTGCCAGCAGCCTAACAGGGGGCGTCTACGAGCAGTACTTC